These 27 T cell receptor beta chains were sequenced from one sample in a study of metastatic and nonmetastatic thyroid tumors. Thyroid surgery was performed in patients who had received no treatment beforehand. TCRdb re-clonotyped the PCR reads through MiXCR. The profile covers tens of thousands of clones, with 20% to 25% appearing a single time and 4% to 5% taken by the ten largest. The sequencing sample was made of blood. All receptors derive from a female donor with papillary thyroid cancer or a benign thyroid nodule (not recorded which). Some clones in this sample may be carry-over from other donors' samples.

A word on this clone: A much larger clone lies one base from this, so it may be a read error. The V and J genes are TRBV28 and TRBJ2-5, with D possibly being TRBD2 (6 bases). This CDR3 is 15 amino acids long. The germline CDR1 and CDR2 sequences are MDHEN and SYDVKM. DNA of the CDR3: TGTGCCAGCAGTTTGGGATCGGGGCCTCGGGGGACCAAGTACTTC. The encoded protein is CASSLGSGPRGTKYF.

This clone was found once. The genes are TRBV5-1 and TRBJ2-7; TRBD2 is a possible D gene (5 bases). Trimming removed 1 base from V and 3 bases from J, with 17 bases in between. This CDR3 region has 16 residues. The germline CDR1 and CDR2 sequences are SGHRS and YFSETQ. Written as DNA, the CDR3 is TGCGCCAGCAGCTTGCTCCTAGAGGGAAGGAACTACGAGCAGTACTTC. It translates to CASSLLLEGRNYEQYF.

The chain recombines TRBV6-1 with TRBJ1-1, with D perhaps matching TRBD1 (5 bases). Germline V CDR1 and CDR2: MNHNS, SASEGT. The length of the CDR3 is 13 residues. V gave up 2 bases and J gave up 5 bases, with 9 bases separating them. This chain's CDR3 is CASSEQGGTEAFF. The CDR3 DNA reads TGTGCCAGCAGTGAACAGGGCGGGACTGAAGCTTTCTTT.

This clone was detected ten times or more. This chain joins TRBV20-1 and TRBJ2-7; possibly TRBD1 for D (6 bases). This CDR3 comprises 13 residues. V was cut by 5 bases and J by 1 base, with 12 bases left in between. Germline V gene lookup returns CDR1 DFQATT and CDR2 SNEGSKA (reference sequence). CDR3 nucleotide sequence: TGCAGTGCTCGGACAGTCTCTTCCTACGAGCAGTACTTC. Translated: CSARTVSSYEQYF.

The J gene is TRBJ1-5, the V gene TRBV11-2, with unresolved D. The CDR3 sequence is 19 residues long. CDR1 is SGHAT, CDR2 FQNNGV, per germline. V lost 5 bases, J lost 1 base, and 24 bases lay in between. CDR3 protein: CASSDRISQTTQSNQPQHF. The CDR3 DNA reads TGTGCCAGCAGCGATCGGATCAGCCAAACCACTCAGAGCAATCAGCCCCAGCATTTT.

The CDR3 region has the DNA TGTGCCAGCAGCTTTCGGACGGTAACCTACGAGCAGTACTTC. Encoded protein: CASSFRTVTYEQYF. The chain joins TRBV5-6 to TRBJ2-7; D is undetermined. This CDR3 is 14 amino acids long. CDR1 SGHDT and CDR2 YYEEEE come from the germline V gene. V lost 2 bases, J lost 2 bases, and 11 bases lay in between.

Comments on this clone: The junction does not match germline at one end; this may be a read error. CDR3 coding DNA: TGCGCCAGCAGCTTAGTGGTGGATACTGAACCTTTCTTT. Protein: CASSLVVDTEPFF. The chain recombines TRBV5-1 with TRBJ1-1; D not certain. Germline CDR1 is SGHRS and CDR2 is YFSETQ. The CDR3 loop spans 13 amino acids.

The sample holds many counts of this clone. The rearrangement links TRBV30 to TRBJ2-2; 9 nucleotides align to TRBD1. This CDR3 spans 14 amino acids. CDR1 GTSNPN and CDR2 SVGIG come from the germline V gene (reference sequence). Trimming removed 5 bases from V and 6 bases from J; junction bases left unmatched: 7. CDR3 sequence: CAWVPTGGAGELFF. The DNA of the CDR3 is TGTGCCTGGGTACCGACAGGGGGGGCCGGGGAGCTGTTTTTT.

Ten or more counts support this clone. The chain carries TRBV7-9 and TRBJ1-1; D is undetermined. Trimming removed 6 bases at V and 5 bases at J, with 19 bases between. CDR1 and CDR2 (germline): SEHNR, FQNEAQ (reference sequence). This CDR3 spans 15 amino acids. CDR3 nucleotides: TGTGCCAGCAGTAACTTCGGAAGGGCGGGGACTGAAGCTTTCTTT. This codes for CASSNFGRAGTEAFF. The full variable domain, completed using reference TRBV7-9 and TRBJ1-1, is DTGVSQNPRHKITKRGQNVTFRCDPISEHNRLYWYRQTLGQGPEFLTYFQNEAQLEKSRLLSDRFSAERPKGSFSTLEIQRTEQGDSAMYLCASSNFGRAGTEAFFGQGTRLTVV.

The genes are TRBV9 and TRBJ1-4; D might be TRBD1 (5 bases). Germline assignment: CDR1 SGDLS and CDR2 YYNGEE. V was pared by 0 bases and J by 4 bases, with 13 bases between. This CDR3 is built from 16 residues. CDR3 in DNA: TGTGCCAGCAGCGTAGAAATCTGGGGGGGTAATGAAAAACTGTTTTTT. As protein: CASSVEIWGGNEKLFF.

This clone was found many times. CDR3 in DNA: TGTGCCAGCAGGCCCCGAGCGGGAATAAGCTCCTACGAGCAGTACTTC. This translates into CASRPRAGISSYEQYF. The rearrangement uses TRBV6-1 and TRBJ2-7; TRBD2 matches at 7 bases. V lost 6 bases to trimming and J lost 0 bases; unmatched junction nucleotides: 11. CDR1 is MNHNS, CDR2 SASEGT, per germline. The CDR3 runs 16 residues.

In its sample, this clone was seen many times. Other DNA sequences in the sample encode the same CDR3. The J gene is TRBJ2-3, the V gene TRBV28, with D possibly being TRBD1 (6 bases). This CDR3 spans 14 amino acids. Trimming pared 5 bases from V and 6 bases from J, leaving 15 bases between. Germline V lookup: CDR1 MDHEN, CDR2 SYDVKM. The CDR3, as DNA: TGTGCCAGCAGTCCCCTAGGGGGTGGGGATACGCAGTATTTT. Amino acids: CASSPLGGGDTQYF.

This clone was counted at least ten times. V gene TRBV6-1 combines with J gene TRBJ1-1, with D possibly matching TRBD1 (5 bases). Germline loops: CDR1 MNHNS, CDR2 SASEGT. Between the trimmed V and J ends, which lost 2 bases and 3 bases, there was a span of 10 bases. The CDR3 has 14 amino acids. CDR3 nucleotide sequence: TGTGCCAGCAGTGAAACAGGTTATTACACTGAAGCTTTCTTT. It translates to CASSETGYYTEAFF.

The table lists this clone with a few counts. A clone one base away is much larger, so this may be a read error. This sequence joins TRBV15 and TRBJ2-3; the D is unclear. This CDR3 has 14 amino acids. Deletions cut 1 base from V and 7 bases from J, with 12 bases between. Germline assignment: CDR1 LNHNV and CDR2 YYDKDF (reference sequence). CDR3 sequence: CATSRGSTEYTQYF. The CDR3 nucleotides read TGTGCCACCAGCAGAGGATCTACGGAATATACGCAGTATTTT.

A remark on this clone: This clone may be a read error of a much larger clone one base away. The rearrangement uses TRBV9 and TRBJ1-4; D unresolved. This CDR3 spans 14 amino acids. The germline CDR1 and CDR2 sequences are SGDLS and YYNGEE. V was cut by 1 base and J by 4 bases, with 8 bases left in between. Here the CDR3 DNA reads TGTGCCAGCAGCGTATATCTTTTTAATGAAAAACTGTTTTTT. Residues: CASSVYLFNEKLFF.

Many counts were recorded for this clone. This chain connects TRBV4-2 to TRBJ2-5; TRBD2 agrees at 9 bases. This CDR3 comprises 15 residues. The V and J ends lost 0 bases and 7 bases, in that order; junction bases with no gene match: 6. Germline V gene data show CDR1 as LGHNA and CDR2 as YNFKEQ. The CDR3 bases are TGTGCCAGCAGCCAAGATTCTAGCGGGATGGGGACCCAGTACTTC. Translating it yields CASSQDSSGMGTQYF.

The chain combines TRBV4-2 with TRBJ1-5; D not resolved. This CDR3 contains 14 residues. Per the germline V gene, CDR1 is LGHNA and CDR2 is YNFKEQ. V was clipped by 8 bases and J by 2 bases, with 13 bases between them. CDR3 bases: TGTGCCAGCGCACCCCGGGATCGCAATCAGCCCCAGCATTTT. Residues: CASAPRDRNQPQHF.

This clone was picked up many times. V gene TRBV28 combines with J gene TRBJ1-5; D unresolved. CDR1 MDHEN and CDR2 SYDVKM come from the germline V gene. The CDR3 runs to 13 residues. The V gene lost 5 bases and the J gene lost 2 bases, with 7 bases spanning the gap. In DNA form, the CDR3 reads TGTGCCAGCAGTCTGGACGGCAATCAGCCCCAGCATTTT. Its protein product is CASSLDGNQPQHF.

Many counts were recorded for this clone. The chain carries TRBV20-1 and TRBJ1-1; D ambiguous. The germline gives CDR1 DFQATT, CDR2 SNEGSKA (reference sequence). The CDR3 runs to 12 residues. V was clipped by 0 bases and J by 7 bases, with 9 bases between them. CDR3 DNA: TGCAGTGCTAGAGATAAACAGATTGAAGCTTTCTTT. It codes for CSARDKQIEAFF.

Notes on this clone: The junction shows a germline mismatch at one end, possibly a read error. Additional DNA sequences in this sample encode the identical CDR3. The chain uses TRBV15 and TRBJ2-1; 7 bases are a match to TRBD2. This CDR3 contains 14 residues. Germline CDR1 is LNHNV and CDR2 is YYDKDF (reference sequence). CDR3 DNA: TGTGCCACCAGTGGGGCTAGCGGTTTCAATAAGCAGTTCTTC. Protein product: CATSGASGFNKQFF.

This clone was detected many times. The CDR3, as DNA: TGTGCCAGCAGCTTAGCTGGGACAGAGAACACTGAAGCTTTCTTT. The encoded protein is CASSLAGTENTEAFF. This chain connects TRBV7-6 to TRBJ1-1, with TRBD1 identical over 7 bases. Germline V CDR1 and CDR2: SGHVS, FNYEAQ. With V trimmed by 0 bases and J by 1 base, 2 bases remained unmatched. The CDR3 is 15 residues long.

As regards this clone: A much larger clone differs by one base, so this may be a read error. At the DNA level, this CDR3 is encoded by other sequences in the same sample as well. The gene calls are TRBV29-1 and TRBJ1-2; TRBD1 matches at 7 bases. The CDR3 contains 13 residues. The V gene's germline CDR1 is SQVTM and CDR2 ANQGSEA. DNA of the CDR3: TGCAGCGTATTGACAGGGTCTTACTATGGCTACACATTC. Encoded protein: CSVLTGSYYGYTF.

This clone was counted ten times or more. Since a much larger clone is just one base distant, this may be a read error. V and J are TRBV6-1 and TRBJ2-5; 7 positions agree with TRBD2. CDR1 and CDR2 (germline): MNHNS, SASEGT. The CDR3 is 13 residues long. CDR3 in amino acids: CASRSRLAEAQYF. The CDR3, as DNA: TGTGCCAGCAGATCAAGACTAGCAGAGGCCCAGTACTTC.

This clone was counted many times. This chain uses TRBV7-3 with TRBJ2-5; D is uncertain. CDR1 is SGHTA, CDR2 FQGTGA, per germline. The CDR3 runs 13 residues. The ends were cut back, 2 bases at V and 3 bases at J, with 7 bases in the middle. The CDR3 DNA follows: TGTGCCAGCAGCTTAGGGATAGAAGAGACCCAGTACTTC. This translates into CASSLGIEETQYF.

This clone was counted at least ten times. The genes are TRBV19 and TRBJ1-5, with 7 bases lining up with TRBD1. This CDR3 is 17 amino acids long. V dropped 4 bases and J dropped 1; count of bases not matched to a gene: 10. Germline V lookup: CDR1 LNHDA, CDR2 SQIVND (reference sequence). The CDR3 is CASSNLGTETSNQPQHF. In nucleotides, the CDR3 is TGTGCCAGTAGTAACCTCGGGACAGAGACCAGCAATCAGCCCCAGCATTTT.

This clone has ten or more counts. The J gene is TRBJ1-5, the V gene TRBV20-1; D is ambiguous. CDR3 length equals 14 residues. The V gene's germline CDR1 is DFQATT and CDR2 SNEGSKA (reference sequence). V lost 5 bases and J lost 9, with 20 bases in between. CDR3 region: CSARGGSGTGPQHF. The CDR3 DNA follows: TGCAGTGCTCGAGGAGGGTCAGGTACTGGGCCCCAGCATTTT.

This clone was recorded many times. This CDR3 reads CSAPPRTANYEQYF. DNA of the CDR3: TGCAGTGCCCCACCCAGGACGGCTAACTACGAGCAGTACTTC. The genes are TRBV20-1 and TRBJ2-7; D not certain. V was clipped by 6 bases and J by 3 bases, with 18 bases between them. The CDR3 sequence is 14 residues long. Germline assignment: CDR1 DFQATT and CDR2 SNEGSKA (reference sequence).